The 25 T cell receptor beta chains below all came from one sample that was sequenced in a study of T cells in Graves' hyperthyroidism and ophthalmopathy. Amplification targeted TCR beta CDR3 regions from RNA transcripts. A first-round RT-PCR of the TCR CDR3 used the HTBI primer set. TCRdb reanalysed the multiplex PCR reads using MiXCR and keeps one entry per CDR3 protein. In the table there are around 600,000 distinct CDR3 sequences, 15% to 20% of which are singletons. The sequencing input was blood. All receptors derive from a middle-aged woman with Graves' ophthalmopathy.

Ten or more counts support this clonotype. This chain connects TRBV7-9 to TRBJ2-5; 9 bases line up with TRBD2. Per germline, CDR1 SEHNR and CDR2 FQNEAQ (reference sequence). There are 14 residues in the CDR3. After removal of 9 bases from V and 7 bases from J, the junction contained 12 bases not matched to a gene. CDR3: CASSGGVLDRTQYF. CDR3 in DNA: TGTGCCAGTAGCGGGGGTGTCCTGGACCGGACCCAGTACTTC.

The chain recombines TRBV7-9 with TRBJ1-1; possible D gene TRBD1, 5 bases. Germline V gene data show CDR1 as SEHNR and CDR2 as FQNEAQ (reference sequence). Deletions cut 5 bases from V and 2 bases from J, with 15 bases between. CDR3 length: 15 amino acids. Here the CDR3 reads CASSPPQATNTEAFF. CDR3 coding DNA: TGTGCCAGCAGCCCACCACAGGCTACCAACACTGAAGCTTTCTTT.

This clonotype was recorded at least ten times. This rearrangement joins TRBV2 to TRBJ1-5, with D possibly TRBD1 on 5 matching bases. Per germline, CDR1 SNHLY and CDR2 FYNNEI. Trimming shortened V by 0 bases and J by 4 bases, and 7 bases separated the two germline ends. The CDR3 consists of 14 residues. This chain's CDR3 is CASSEARGNQPQHF. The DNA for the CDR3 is TGTGCCAGCAGTGAAGCGCGGGGGAATCAGCCCCAGCATTTT. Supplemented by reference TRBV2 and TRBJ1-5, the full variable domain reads EPEVTQTPSHQVTQMGQEVILRCVPISNHLYFYWYRQILGQKVEFLVSFYNNEISEKSEIFDDQFSVERPDGSNFTLKIRSTKLEDSAMYFCASSEARGNQPQHFGDGTRLSIL.

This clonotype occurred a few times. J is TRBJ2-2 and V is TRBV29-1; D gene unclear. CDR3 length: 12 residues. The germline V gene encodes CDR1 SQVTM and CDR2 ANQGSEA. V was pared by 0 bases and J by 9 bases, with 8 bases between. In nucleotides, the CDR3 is TGCAGCGTTGAAGAAGAAGGAAGGGAGCTGTTTTTT. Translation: CSVEEEGRELFF.

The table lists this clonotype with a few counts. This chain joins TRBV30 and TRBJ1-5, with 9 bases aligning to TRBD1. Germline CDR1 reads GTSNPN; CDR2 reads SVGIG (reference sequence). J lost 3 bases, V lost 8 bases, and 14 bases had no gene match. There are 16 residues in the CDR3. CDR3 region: CASSSPQGAVNQPQHF. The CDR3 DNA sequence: TGTGCCAGTAGCTCGCCACAGGGGGCTGTCAATCAGCCCCAGCATTTT.

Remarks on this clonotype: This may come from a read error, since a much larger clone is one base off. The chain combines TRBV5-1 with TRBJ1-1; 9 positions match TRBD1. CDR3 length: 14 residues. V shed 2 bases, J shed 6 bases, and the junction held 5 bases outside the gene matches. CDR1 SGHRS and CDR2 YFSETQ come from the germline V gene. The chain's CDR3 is CASSFGQGPPEAFF. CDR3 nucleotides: TGCGCCAGCAGCTTCGGACAGGGGCCGCCTGAAGCTTTCTTT. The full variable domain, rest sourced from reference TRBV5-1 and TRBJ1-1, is KAGVTQTPRYLIKTRGQQVTLSCSPISGHRSVSWYQQTPGQGLQFLFEYFSETQRNKGNFPGRFSGRQFSNSRSEMNVSTLELGDSALYLCASSFGQGPPEAFFGQGTRLTVV.

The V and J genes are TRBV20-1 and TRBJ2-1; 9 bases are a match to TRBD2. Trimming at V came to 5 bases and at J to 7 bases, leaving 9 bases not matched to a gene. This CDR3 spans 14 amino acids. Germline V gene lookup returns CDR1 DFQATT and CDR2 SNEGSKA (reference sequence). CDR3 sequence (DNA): TGCAGTGCTGGGAAGGGACTAGCAAGGAATGAGCAGTTCTTC. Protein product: CSAGKGLARNEQFF.

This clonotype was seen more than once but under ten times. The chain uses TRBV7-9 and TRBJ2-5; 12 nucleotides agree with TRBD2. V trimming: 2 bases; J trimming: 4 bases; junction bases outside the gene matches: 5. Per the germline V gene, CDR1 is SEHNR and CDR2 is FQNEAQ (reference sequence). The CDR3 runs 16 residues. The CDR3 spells CASSLRGLAGGETQYF. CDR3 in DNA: TGTGCCAGCAGCTTAAGGGGACTAGCGGGCGGAGAGACCCAGTACTTC.

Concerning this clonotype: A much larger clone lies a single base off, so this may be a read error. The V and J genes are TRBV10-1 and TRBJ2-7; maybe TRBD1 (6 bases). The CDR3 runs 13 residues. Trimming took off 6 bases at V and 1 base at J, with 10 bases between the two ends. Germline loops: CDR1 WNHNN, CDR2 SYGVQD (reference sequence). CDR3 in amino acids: CASSAGQSYEQYF. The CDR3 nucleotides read TGCGCCAGCAGCGCCGGACAGTCCTACGAGCAGTACTTC.

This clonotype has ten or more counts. The CDR3 loop is CAWDDGLSNQPQHF. CDR3 in DNA: TGTGCCTGGGACGACGGTTTAAGCAATCAGCCCCAGCATTTT. The chain links TRBV30 to TRBJ1-5, with D uncertain. In germline, CDR1 is GTSNPN, CDR2 SVGIG (reference sequence). This CDR3 comprises 14 residues. V lost 5 bases and J lost 1, with 12 bases in between.

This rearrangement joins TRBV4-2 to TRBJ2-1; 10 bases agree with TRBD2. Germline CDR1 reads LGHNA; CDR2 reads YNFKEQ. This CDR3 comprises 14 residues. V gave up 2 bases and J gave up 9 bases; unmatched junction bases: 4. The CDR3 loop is CASSQPLAGAEQFF. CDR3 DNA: TGTGCCAGCAGCCAACCCCTAGCGGGGGCTGAGCAGTTCTTC.

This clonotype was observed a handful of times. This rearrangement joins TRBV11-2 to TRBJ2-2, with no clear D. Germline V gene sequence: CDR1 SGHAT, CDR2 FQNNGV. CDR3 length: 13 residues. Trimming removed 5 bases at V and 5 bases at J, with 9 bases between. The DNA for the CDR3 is TGTGCCAGCAGCCACTACGCGACCGGGGAGCTGTTTTTT. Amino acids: CASSHYATGELFF.

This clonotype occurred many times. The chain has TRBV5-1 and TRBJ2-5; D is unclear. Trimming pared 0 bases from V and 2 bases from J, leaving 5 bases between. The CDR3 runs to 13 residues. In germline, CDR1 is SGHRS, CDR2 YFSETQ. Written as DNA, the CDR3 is TGCGCCAGCAGCTTGGGCTGGCAAGAGACCCAGTACTTC. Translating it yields CASSLGWQETQYF.

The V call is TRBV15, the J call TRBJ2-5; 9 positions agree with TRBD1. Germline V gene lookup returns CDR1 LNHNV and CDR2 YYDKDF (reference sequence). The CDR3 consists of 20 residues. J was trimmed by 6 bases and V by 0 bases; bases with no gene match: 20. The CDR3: CATSRDPPASGTGSRQTQYF. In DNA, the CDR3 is TGTGCCACCAGCAGAGATCCCCCAGCCTCCGGGACAGGGTCAAGACAGACCCAGTACTTC.

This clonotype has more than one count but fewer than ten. The CDR3 reads CASSPGGLAGGAPYNEQFF. Here the CDR3 DNA reads TGTGCCAGCAGTCCGGGGGGACTAGCGGGAGGCGCCCCCTACAATGAGCAGTTCTTC. This sequence joins TRBV27 and TRBJ2-1; 15 bases align to TRBD2. The germline V gene encodes CDR1 MNHEY and CDR2 SMNVEV (reference sequence). V lost 5 bases, J lost 2 bases, and 10 bases stayed unmatched. CDR3 length: 19 amino acids.

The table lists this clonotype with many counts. CDR3 in amino acids: CASSPIQGVTDTQYF. CDR3 DNA: TGTGCCAGCTCACCAATACAGGGGGTGACAGATACGCAGTATTTT. The chain recombines TRBV18 with TRBJ2-3; 8 bases fit TRBD1. Germline trimming cut 2 bases from V and 3 bases from J; bases unmatched to any gene: 4. The CDR3 loop spans 15 amino acids. Germline V gene data show CDR1 as KGHSH and CDR2 as LQKENI. Full variable domain (missing parts from reference TRBV18 and TRBJ2-3): NAGVMQNPRHLVRRRGQEARLRCSPMKGHSHVYWYRQLPEEGLKFMVYLQKENIIDESGMPKERFSAEFPKEGPSILRIQQVVRGDSAAYFCASSPIQGVTDTQYFGPGTRLTVL.

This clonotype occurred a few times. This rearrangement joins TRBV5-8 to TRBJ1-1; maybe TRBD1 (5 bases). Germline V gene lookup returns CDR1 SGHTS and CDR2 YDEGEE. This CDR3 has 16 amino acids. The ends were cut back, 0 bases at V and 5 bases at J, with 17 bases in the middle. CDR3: CASSLEPWSGGTEAFF. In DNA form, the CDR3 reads TGTGCCAGCAGCTTGGAGCCGTGGTCCGGGGGGACTGAAGCTTTCTTT.

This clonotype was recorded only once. The CDR3 loop reads CASSERGTGGNEQFF. Here the CDR3 DNA reads TGTGCCAGCAGTGAAAGGGGGACAGGGGGGAATGAGCAGTTCTTC. This chain connects TRBV2 to TRBJ2-1; TRBD1 agrees at 11 bases. The germline CDR1 and CDR2 sequences are SNHLY and FYNNEI. V lost 2 bases to trimming and J lost 7 bases; unmatched junction nucleotides: 4. CDR3 length: 15 amino acids. The variable domain in full, with the rest retrieved from reference TRBV2 and TRBJ2-1, is EPEVTQTPSHQVTQMGQEVILRCVPISNHLYFYWYRQILGQKVEFLVSFYNNEISEKSEIFDDQFSVERPDGSNFTLKIRSTKLEDSAMYFCASSERGTGGNEQFFGPGTRLTVL.

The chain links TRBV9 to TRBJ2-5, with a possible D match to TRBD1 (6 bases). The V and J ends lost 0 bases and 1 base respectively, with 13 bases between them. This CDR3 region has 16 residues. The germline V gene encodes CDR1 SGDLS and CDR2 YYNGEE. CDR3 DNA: TGTGCCAGCAGCGTAGGGACCAGGGGACCCCAAGAGACCCAGTACTTC. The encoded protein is CASSVGTRGPQETQYF.

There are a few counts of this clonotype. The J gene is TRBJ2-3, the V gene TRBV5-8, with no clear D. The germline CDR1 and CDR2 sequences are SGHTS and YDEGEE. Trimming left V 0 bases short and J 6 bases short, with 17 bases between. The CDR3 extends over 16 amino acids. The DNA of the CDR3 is TGTGCCAGCAGCTTGGAGTCAGCCAAAAGGTTGGATACGCAGTATTTT. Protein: CASSLESAKRLDTQYF. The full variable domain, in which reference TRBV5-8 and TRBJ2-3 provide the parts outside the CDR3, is EAGVTQSPTHLIKTRGQQATLRCSPISGHTSVYWYQQALGLGLQFLLWYDEGEERNRGNFPPRFSGRQFPNYSSELNVNALELEDSALYLCASSLESAKRLDTQYFGPGTRLTVL.

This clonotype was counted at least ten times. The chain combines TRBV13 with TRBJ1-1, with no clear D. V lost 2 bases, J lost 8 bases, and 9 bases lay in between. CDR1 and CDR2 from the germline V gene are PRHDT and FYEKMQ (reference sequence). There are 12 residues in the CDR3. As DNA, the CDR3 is TGTGCCAGCAGCTTAATCAAGAGGGAAGCTTTCTTT. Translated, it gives CASSLIKREAFF.

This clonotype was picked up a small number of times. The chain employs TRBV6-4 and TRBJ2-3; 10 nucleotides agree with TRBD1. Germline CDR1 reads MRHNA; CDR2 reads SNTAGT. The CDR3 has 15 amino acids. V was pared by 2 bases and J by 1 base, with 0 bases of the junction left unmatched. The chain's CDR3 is CASSDGTGGTDTQYF. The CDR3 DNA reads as TGTGCCAGCAGTGACGGGACAGGGGGCACAGATACGCAGTATTTT.

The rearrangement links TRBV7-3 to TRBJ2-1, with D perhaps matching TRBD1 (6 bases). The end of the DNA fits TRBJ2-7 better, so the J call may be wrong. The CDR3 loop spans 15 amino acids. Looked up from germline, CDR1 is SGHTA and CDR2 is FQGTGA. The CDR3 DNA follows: TGTGCCAGCAGCTTTGGGGACAAGTCCTACAATGAGCAGTACTTC. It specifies CASSFGDKSYNEQYF.

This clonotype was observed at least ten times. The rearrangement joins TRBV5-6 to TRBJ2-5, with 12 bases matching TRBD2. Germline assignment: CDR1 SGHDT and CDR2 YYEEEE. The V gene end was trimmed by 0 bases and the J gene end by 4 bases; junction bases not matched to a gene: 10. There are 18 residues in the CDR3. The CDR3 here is CASSLAIGLAGLRETQYF. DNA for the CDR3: TGTGCCAGCAGCTTGGCCATAGGACTAGCGGGACTTAGAGAGACCCAGTACTTC.

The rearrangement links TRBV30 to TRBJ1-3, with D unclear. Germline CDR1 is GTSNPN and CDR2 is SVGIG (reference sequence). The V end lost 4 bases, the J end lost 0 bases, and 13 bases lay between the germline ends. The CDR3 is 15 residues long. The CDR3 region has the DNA TGTGCCTGGAAGGAAACGGGATTCTCTGGAAACACCATATATTTT. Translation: CAWKETGFSGNTIYF.